A few counts support the clone carrying this T cell receptor beta chain. Its matching antigen is unknown. These data are taken from a study of PD-L1 blockade in urothelial cancer. Across the study: Patients, treated from 2014 onward, received atezolizumab 1,200 mg intravenously every 3 weeks. Between 0 and 3 prior chemotherapy regimens had been given to patients.

The time point here: peripheral blood 6 weeks after treatment start. The V gene end was trimmed by 3 bases and the J gene end by 2 bases; junction bases not matched to a gene: 6. Per the germline V gene, CDR1 is GTSNPN and CDR2 is SVGIG (reference sequence). The CDR3 is made up of 14 amino acids. Overall study results and limits: Below-median pretreatment blood TCR clonality was associated with improved progression-free and overall survival.

Here immunoSEQ multiplex PCR was the method, and the copy in TCRdb shows in-frame clones only, minus some. The sample lists tens of thousands of clones, approximately 86% seen once, with about 10% in the top ten. The sequences come from PBMCs, collected around atezolizumab (anti-PD-L1) treatment. This chain links TRBV30 with TRBJ1-1; 7 bases align to TRBD1. The clonotype comes from a man aged 60 to 69 with urothelial cancer. In nucleotides, the CDR3 is TGTGCCTGGAGCTCGGACAGGACAAACACTGAAGCTTTCTTT. Protein: CAWSSDRTNTEAFF.